This TCR beta chain was captured by sequencing in a study of blood T cell repertoires in COVID-19. Per the original data handling: It was from reference gene primer amplification that nucleated cell counts were estimated. The method was immunoSEQ multiplex PCR; TCRdb's version includes in-frame clones alone and lacks a portion of them. That table gives V, J and clone size, and the DNA gave D and trimming. The table records a few hundred thousand clones, 80% to 90% of them present only once. Everyone who took part was roughly 18 to 89 years old, and they came from about 25 US areas. Cohorts were assigned according to the clinical history that participants reported. All recovered Cohort 3 donors got two negative PCRs, got clearance, or saw symptom resolution. The CDR3 runs 13 residues. The germline CDR1 and CDR2 sequences are LNHNV and YYDKDF (reference sequence). V shed 9 bases and J shed 1 base, with 12 bases lying between them.

J is TRBJ1-1 and V is TRBV15; tentative D call: TRBD1 (6 bases). Sequencing was done on a sample of PBMCs or T cells enriched from blood (not recorded which). The source is a woman in her 30s who had recovered from COVID-19. The CDR3 loop is CATTPRGNTEAFF. DNA of the CDR3: TGTGCCACTACCCCCAGGGGGAACACTGAAGCTTTCTTT. Looking up the rest from reference TRBV15 and TRBJ1-1 gives the full variable domain: DAMVIQNPRYQVTQFGKPVTLSCSQTLNHNVMYWYQQKSSQAPKLLFHYYDKDFNNEADTPDNFQSRRPNTSFCFLDIRSPGLGDTAMYLCATTPRGNTEAFFGQGTRLTVV.